The rows below give T cell receptor beta chains drawn from one sample of a study of blood T cell repertoires in COVID-19. Only in-frame clones appear in the TCRdb table, and some are missing; sequencing was by immunoSEQ multiplex PCR. The sample contains some 300,000 clones, almost 90% of which appear only once. Input material: peripheral blood. These receptors were obtained from a woman aged 40 to 50 with COVID-19, enrolled during active disease. Both conserved end residues are part of each CDR3. D genes are given only for firm matches. Size is omitted from some rows. Given values are once, few, many or a class for expanded clones.

TGTGCCAGCAGTTACTCTCCAGCGAAAAGGTACGAGCAGTACTTC | CASSYSPAKRYEQYF | TRBJ2-7 | TRBV6-2/TRBV6-3 | - | once
TGTGCCAGCGGGGACTTTGGAGGGGAGCTGTTTTTT | CASGDFGGELFF | TRBJ2-2 | TRBV25-1 | - | once
TGTGCCAGCAGCTCCACCGGGACAGGGGCAAAAGAGACCCAGTACTTC | CASSSTGTGAKETQYF | TRBJ2-5 | TRBV5-4 | TRBD1 | -
TGTGCCAGCAGTTACTCCCCCCCCAAGCGGGTACAAAACATTCAGTACTTC | CASSYSPPKRVQNIQYF | TRBJ2-4 | TRBV6-2/TRBV6-3 | - | -
TGTGCCACCAGCAGAGGAGGGGGACGTAGGGCTTTCTTT | CATSRGGGRRAFF | TRBJ1-1 | TRBV15 | - | -
TGTGCCAGCAGGGAAACTCGGGACACCGCCGGGAACACTGAAGCTTTCTTT | CASRETRDTAGNTEAFF | TRBJ1-1 | TRBV2 | - | -
TGCGCCAGCAGCCAATCTCCCGGAGGACTAGGTTACTACAATGAGCAGTTCTTC | CASSQSPGGLGYYNEQFF | TRBJ2-1 | TRBV4-3 | TRBD2 | -
TGCGCCAGCAGCCCCGGGACTAGCGGGAGAGCCGGGGGGGAGCAGTACTTC | CASSPGTSGRAGGEQYF | TRBJ2-7 | TRBV5-1 | TRBD2 | -
TGTGCCAGCAGTTTAGCCGGGGCCTACAATGAGCAGTTCTTC | CASSLAGAYNEQFF | TRBJ2-1 | TRBV27 | - | -
TGCAGTGCTAGTTATGGCAATGAAAAACTGTTTTTT | CSASYGNEKLFF | TRBJ1-4 | TRBV20-1 | - | -
TGTGCCAGCAGTGAAAGTACAGGGGAAGAGACCCAGTACTTC | CASSESTGEETQYF | TRBJ2-5 | TRBV6-1 | TRBD1 | once
TGTGCCAGCAGCCAAGATGGAGTACAGCCCCAGCATTTT | CASSQDGVQPQHF | TRBJ1-5 | TRBV4-2 | - | -
TGTGCCAGCAGCTGGGCTGGCACTGAAGCTTTCTTT | CASSWAGTEAFF | TRBJ1-1 | TRBV13 | - | -
TGTGCCAGCAGCTCCAGGGGTGGCTTAACCATGAACACTGAAGCTTTCTTT | CASSSRGGLTMNTEAFF | TRBJ1-1 | TRBV7-2 | - | -
TGTGCCAGTAGTATGACGTGGGGGGACCAGCCCCAGCATTTT | CASSMTWGDQPQHF | TRBJ1-5 | TRBV19 | - | -
TGTGCCAGCATCCGCAGGGCGGCCACTGAAGCTTTCTTT | CASIRRAATEAFF | TRBJ1-1 | TRBV7-9 | - | -
TGTGCCAGCAGCCTAGCTAGGACCGGGGAGCTGTTTTTT | CASSLARTGELFF | TRBJ2-2 | TRBV27 | - | -
TGTGCCAGCAGCCAAGCCCGATTGGCAGGGTTTTACTATGGCTACACCTTC | CASSQARLAGFYYGYTF | TRBJ1-2 | TRBV3-1/TRBV3-2 | - | -
TGTGCCAGCAGTTACTCGATTGGGGTGGGACAGTCGAACACCGGGGAGCTGTTTTTT | CASSYSIGVGQSNTGELFF | TRBJ2-2 | TRBV6-2/TRBV6-3 | TRBD1 | -
TGTGCCAGCAGTTCTCCCGGGACGGGGCCCAGCGGGAGTCCCTACGAGCAGTACTTC | CASSSPGTGPSGSPYEQYF | TRBJ2-7 | TRBV28 | TRBD2 | -
TGTGCCCTAGGACAGGGGGCACAGCCCCAGCATTTT | CALGQGAQPQHF | TRBJ1-5 | TRBV2 | TRBD1 | -
TGTGCCAGCAGCGTAGATGTAGGGGGGAACACTGAAGCTTTCTTT | CASSVDVGGNTEAFF | TRBJ1-1 | TRBV9 | - | -
TGTGCCAGCAGCCCCCCGGGAAGTAAGAACACTGAAGCTTTCTTT | CASSPPGSKNTEAFF | TRBJ1-1 | TRBV3-1/TRBV3-2 | - | few
TGTGCCAGCAGCTTAAGTGCAGGGATGAACACTGAAGCTTTCTTT | CASSLSAGMNTEAFF | TRBJ1-1 | TRBV7-9 | - | -
TGTGCCAGTAGTACTGGGGGCCCCGATACGCAGTATTTT | CASSTGGPDTQYF | TRBJ2-3 | TRBV19 | - | -
TGTGCCAGCAGTTTAGGGGCCCTGAGCTCCTACAATGAGCAGTTCTTC | CASSLGALSSYNEQFF | TRBJ2-1 | TRBV27 | - | -
TGTGCCAGCAGCCAGAGAGTTGGTTCACCCCTCCACTTT | CASSQRVGSPLHF | TRBJ1-6 | TRBV3-1/TRBV3-2 | - | -
TGCGCCAGCAGCTTGAACAGACAATACGAGCAGTACTTC | CASSLNRQYEQYF | TRBJ2-7 | TRBV5-1 | - | -
TGTGCTAGTGTGTCGGGAAAAGGGTACTTC | CASVSGKGYF | TRBJ2-7 | TRBV12-5 | - | -
TGTGCCACCAGCAGAGACATTAACTATGGCTACACCTTC | CATSRDINYGYTF | TRBJ1-2 | TRBV15 | - | -
TGTGCCAGCAGCTCCCTACGACAGGGCGGCCATTACGAGCAGTACTTC | CASSSLRQGGHYEQYF | TRBJ2-7 | TRBV28 | TRBD1 | -
TGTGCCAGCAGCCTGGGACTAGCGGGGGGCGGGCAGACCCAGTACTTC | CASSLGLAGGGQTQYF | TRBJ2-5 | TRBV7-2 | TRBD2 | -
TGTGCCAGCAGCGTCAGGGGATTGGAGGATGGCTACACCTTC | CASSVRGLEDGYTF | TRBJ1-2 | TRBV7-2 | - | -
TGTGCCAGCAGTGGTGTGAGGGCCGGCAATGAGCAGTTCTTC | CASSGVRAGNEQFF | TRBJ2-1 | TRBV6-4 | - | -
TGCGCCAGCAGCCAAGTAGGGGCCAACCAAGAGACCCAGTACTTC | CASSQVGANQETQYF | TRBJ2-5 | TRBV4-3 | - | -
TGTGCCAGCTCACCAGCCCGGACAGGGGCAAGTTTTAACTATGGCTACACCTTC | CASSPARTGASFNYGYTF | TRBJ1-2 | TRBV18 | TRBD1 | -
TGCAGCGTTGAAGATTTTTGGGGGGGTTCAGGGCCGGCTTCTTACAATGAGCAGTTCTTC | CSVEDFWGGSGPASYNEQFF | TRBJ2-1 | TRBV29-1 | TRBD2 | -
TGTGCCAGCAGCTCATACAGGGGAAGTGATTCACCCCTCCACTTT | CASSSYRGSDSPLHF | TRBJ1-6 | TRBV27 | TRBD1 | -